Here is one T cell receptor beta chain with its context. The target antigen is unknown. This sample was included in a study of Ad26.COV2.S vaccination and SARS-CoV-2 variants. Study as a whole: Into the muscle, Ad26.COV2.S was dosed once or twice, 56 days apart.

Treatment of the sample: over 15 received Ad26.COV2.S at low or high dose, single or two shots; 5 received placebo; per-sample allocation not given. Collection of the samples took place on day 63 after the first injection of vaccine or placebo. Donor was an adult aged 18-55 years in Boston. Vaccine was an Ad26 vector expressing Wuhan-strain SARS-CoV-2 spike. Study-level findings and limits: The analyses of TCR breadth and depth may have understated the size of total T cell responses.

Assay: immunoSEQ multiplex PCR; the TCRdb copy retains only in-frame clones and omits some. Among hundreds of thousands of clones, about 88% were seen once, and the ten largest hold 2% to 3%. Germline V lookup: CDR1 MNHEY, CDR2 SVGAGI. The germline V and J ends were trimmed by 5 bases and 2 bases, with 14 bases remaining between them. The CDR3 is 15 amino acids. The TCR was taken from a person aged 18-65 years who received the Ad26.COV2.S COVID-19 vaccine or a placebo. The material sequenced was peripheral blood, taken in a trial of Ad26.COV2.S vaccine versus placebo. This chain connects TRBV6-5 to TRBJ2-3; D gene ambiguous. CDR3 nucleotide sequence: TGTGCCAGCAGTCCTCTCCGAACCCCCACAGATACGCAGTATTTT. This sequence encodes CASSPLRTPTDTQYF.